Presented here are 20 T cell receptor beta chains from one specimen sequenced in a study of cytomegalovirus exposure and HLA in healthy donors. Some clones are missing from TCRdb's copy, which holds only in-frame ones; the method was immunoSEQ multiplex PCR. The sample yields about 55,000 clones, over 75% seen once. Sequencing input: PBMCs. The receptors originated from a man aged 18 to 29 in good health and CMV-seronegative.

V usage is TRBV7-9 and J usage is TRBJ2-3; TRBD1 aligns across 7 bases. V gave up 0 bases and J gave up 1 base; unmatched junction bases: 4. Germline values: CDR1 SEHNR, CDR2 FQNEAQ (reference sequence). This CDR3 has 16 amino acids. This CDR3 is CASSLAGQPRTDTQYF. In nucleotides, the CDR3 is TGTGCCAGCAGCTTAGCGGGACAGCCACGCACAGATACGCAGTATTTT.

The sample holds one count of this clone. The rearrangement joins TRBV7-9 to TRBJ2-7, with a possible D match to TRBD2 (5 bases). This CDR3 region has 11 residues. The germline gives CDR1 SEHNR, CDR2 FQNEAQ (reference sequence). The germline V and J ends were trimmed by 5 bases and 4 bases, with 6 bases remaining between them. CDR3 residues: CASSEGYEQYF. The CDR3 bases are TGTGCCAGCAGCGAGGGTTACGAGCAGTACTTC.

The chain recombines TRBV7-9 with TRBJ2-1; D ambiguous. Per the germline V gene, CDR1 is SEHNR and CDR2 is FQNEAQ (reference sequence). The CDR3 is 12 residues long. With 2 bases removed from V and 6 bases from J, the gap between germline ends came to 5 bases. CDR3 sequence reads: CASSLFGNEQFF. The CDR3 DNA reads as TGTGCCAGCAGCTTATTCGGCAATGAGCAGTTCTTC.

This clone was counted between two and nine times. V and J are TRBV18 and TRBJ2-5, with TRBD2 identical over 7 bases. With 5 bases clipped from V and 1 base from J, the junction kept 4 bases outside the gene matches. The CDR3 extends over 14 amino acids. CDR1 is KGHSH, CDR2 LQKENI, per germline. The CDR3 DNA sequence: TGTGCCAGCTCAAATCTAGCGGCCCAAGAGACCCAGTACTTC. As protein: CASSNLAAQETQYF.

V gene TRBV4-2 combines with J gene TRBJ1-2; 10 nucleotides match TRBD1. Germline V gene sequence: CDR1 LGHNA, CDR2 YNFKEQ. With 2 bases clipped from V and 6 bases from J, the junction kept 21 bases outside the gene matches. The CDR3 sequence is 20 residues long. CDR3 nucleotides: TGTGCCAGCAGCCAACCTAACACACCGGGACAGGGGAACGGAGCAAATGGCTACACCTTC. Protein sequence: CASSQPNTPGQGNGANGYTF.

The chain links TRBV5-1 to TRBJ2-1; the D gene is possibly TRBD1 (6 bases). V dropped 3 bases and J dropped 9 bases, with 22 bases sitting between them. Germline values: CDR1 SGHRS, CDR2 YFSETQ. There are 16 residues in the CDR3. The CDR3 DNA follows: TGCGCCAGCAGCTCCGGTAGGACAGATTCGTCACGTGAGCAGTTCTTC. It is translated as CASSSGRTDSSREQFF.

CDR3 in DNA: TGCGCCAGCAGCCGAGCCCCTGGTGGGCCCCAGCATTTT. Translated: CASSRAPGGPQHF. The rearrangement joins TRBV4-1 to TRBJ1-5; no clear D gene. Germline V gene lookup returns CDR1 MGHRA and CDR2 YSYEKL. V dropped 4 bases and J dropped 9 bases, with 13 bases sitting between them. CDR3 length: 13 amino acids.

The J gene is TRBJ2-7, the V gene TRBV11-2, with D possibly matching TRBD2 (6 bases). CDR1 is SGHAT, CDR2 FQNNGV, per germline. V shed 1 base and J shed 5 bases, with 18 bases lying between them. The CDR3 is 16 residues long. The CDR3 coding sequence is TGTGCCAGCAGCTTAGTAGACCTGGGAGGTCCGAACGAGCAGTACTTC. Translating it yields CASSLVDLGGPNEQYF. Complete variable domain (other parts from reference TRBV11-2 and TRBJ2-7): EAGVAQSPRYKIIEKRQSVAFWCNPISGHATLYWYQQILGQGPKLLIQFQNNGVVDDSQLPKDRFSAERLKGVDSTLKIQPAKLEDSAVYLCASSLVDLGGPNEQYFGPGTRLTVT.

This chain uses TRBV23-1 with TRBJ1-1, with TRBD1 matching over 7 bases. TRBV23-1 is sorted into the ORF group, with uncertain function. This CDR3 region has 14 residues. The V segment lost 9 bases and the J segment 0 bases; nucleotides outside the gene matches: 7. CDR3 sequence: CARPGTVMNTEAFF. CDR3 coding DNA: TGCGCCAGGCCGGGGACAGTGATGAACACTGAAGCTTTCTTT.

The V call is TRBV7-2, the J call TRBJ2-2, with 11 positions matching TRBD2. This CDR3 is 17 amino acids long. Unmatched junction bases numbered 9, after V lost 3 bases and J lost 6 bases. CDR1 is SGHTA, CDR2 FQGNSA, per germline. The CDR3 nucleotides read TGTGCCAGCAGCTTTGACCTAGCGGGAGGTGTGGCCGGGGAGCTGTTTTTT. The encoded protein is CASSFDLAGGVAGELFF.

The J gene is TRBJ2-7, the V gene TRBV29-1, with TRBD2 matching over 13 bases. The junction had 21 bases not matched to a gene; V was cut back by 4 bases and J by 0 bases. Germline CDR1 is SQVTM and CDR2 is ANQGSEA. CDR3 length: 21 amino acids. The CDR3 DNA reads as TGCAGCGTTGCCCGGGGACCTAAGACTAGCGGGAGGCCCGTTAGCTCCTACGAGCAGTACTTC. Translated, it gives CSVARGPKTSGRPVSSYEQYF.

This clone appeared a single time. The chain is built from TRBV7-9 and TRBJ1-2, with D possibly matching TRBD1 (5 bases). The CDR3 covers 14 residues. From germline, CDR1 is SEHNR and CDR2 FQNEAQ (reference sequence). Trimming shortened V by 5 bases and J by 3 bases, and 13 bases separated the two germline ends. DNA of the CDR3: TGTGCCAGCAGCCCTACGACAGTTTACTATGGCTACACCTTC. The encoded protein is CASSPTTVYYGYTF.

The J gene is TRBJ1-2, the V gene TRBV28; a possible D gene is TRBD1 (5 bases). The CDR3 is made up of 12 amino acids. Trimming removed 5 bases at V and 5 bases at J, with 9 bases between. Germline-derived CDR1 and CDR2 are MDHEN and SYDVKM. CDR3 sequence (DNA): TGTGCCAGCAGTCGATCAGGGTATGGCTACACCTTC. Residues: CASSRSGYGYTF.

V gene TRBV27 combines with J gene TRBJ2-2; a weak D match, TRBD1 (5 bases). Between the trimmed V and J ends, which lost 10 bases and 2 bases, there was a span of 8 bases. CDR1 and CDR2 (germline): MNHEY, SMNVEV (reference sequence). This CDR3 is built from 12 residues. This CDR3 reads CATGHNTGELFF. The CDR3 coding sequence is TGTGCCACCGGACATAACACCGGGGAGCTGTTTTTT.

This chain connects TRBV9 to TRBJ1-2; 8 bases agree with TRBD1. The J segment lost 7 bases and the V segment lost 3 bases, leaving 8 bases of the junction unmatched. Per the germline V gene, CDR1 is SGDLS and CDR2 is YYNGEE. CDR3 length equals 14 residues. The CDR3 is CASSEGQGRSGYTF. CDR3 bases: TGTGCCAGCAGCGAAGGACAGGGAAGGTCTGGCTACACCTTC.

The chain uses TRBV5-4 and TRBJ2-1; D ambiguous. The germline gives CDR1 SGHNT, CDR2 YYREEE (reference sequence). V shed 1 base and J shed 7 bases, with 6 bases lying between them. This CDR3 spans 12 amino acids. Here the CDR3 DNA reads TGTGCCAGCAGCTTGAGCACGAATGAGCAGTTCTTC. Translated, it gives CASSLSTNEQFF.

This chain uses TRBV18 with TRBJ2-3; no clear D gene. V dropped 2 bases and J dropped 0 bases, with 18 bases sitting between them. The CDR3 length is 18 residues. Germline V gene data show CDR1 as KGHSH and CDR2 as LQKENI. Here the CDR3 reads CASSPASFTRASTDTQYF. In DNA, the CDR3 is TGTGCCAGCTCACCAGCATCCTTTACGCGTGCTAGCACAGATACGCAGTATTTT.

This rearrangement joins TRBV4-1 to TRBJ1-2; 8 bases map to TRBD1. Unmatched junction bases numbered 4, after V lost 2 bases and J lost 2 bases. From germline, CDR1 is MGHRA and CDR2 YSYEKL. There are 15 residues in the CDR3. In nucleotides, the CDR3 is TGCGCCAGCAGCCAACTTCAGGGGGCCAACTATGGCTACACCTTC. Amino acid sequence: CASSQLQGANYGYTF.

This chain uses TRBV5-4 with TRBJ1-2; D is possibly TRBD1 (5 bases). Looked up from germline, CDR1 is SGHNT and CDR2 is YYREEE (reference sequence). Between the trimmed V and J ends, which lost 1 base and 6 bases, there was a span of 13 bases. The CDR3 sequence is 14 residues long. The CDR3 reads CASSLFRGTHGYTF. In DNA form, the CDR3 reads TGTGCCAGCAGCTTGTTTCGGGGGACCCATGGCTACACCTTC.

This clone turned up a few times. The rearrangement uses TRBV2 and TRBJ2-1; 7 bases agree with TRBD2. Per germline, CDR1 SNHLY and CDR2 FYNNEI. Trimming removed 7 bases from V and 0 bases from J; junction bases left unmatched: 6. The CDR3 has 15 amino acids. The CDR3 reads CASKGRESSYNEQFF. The CDR3 bases are TGTGCCAGCAAGGGGCGGGAGAGCTCCTACAATGAGCAGTTCTTC.